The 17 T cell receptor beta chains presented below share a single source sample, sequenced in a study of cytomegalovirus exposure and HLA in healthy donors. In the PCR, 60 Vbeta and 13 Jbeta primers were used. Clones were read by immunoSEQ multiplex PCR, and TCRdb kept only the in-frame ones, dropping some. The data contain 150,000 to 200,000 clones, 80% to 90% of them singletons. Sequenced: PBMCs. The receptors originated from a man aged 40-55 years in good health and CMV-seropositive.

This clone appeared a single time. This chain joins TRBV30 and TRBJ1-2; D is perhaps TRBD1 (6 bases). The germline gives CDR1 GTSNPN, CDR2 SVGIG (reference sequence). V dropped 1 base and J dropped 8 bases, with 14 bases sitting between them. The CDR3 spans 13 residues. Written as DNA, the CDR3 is TGTGCCTGGAGTGGGGCCAGGGGTAGCGGCTACACCTTC. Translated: CAWSGARGSGYTF.

In DNA form, the CDR3 reads TGTGCCAGCAGTTCCTTGACCAGGGGTAGCAATCAGCCCCAGCATTTT. This translates into CASSSLTRGSNQPQHF. This sequence joins TRBV6-6 and TRBJ1-5; a weak D match, TRBD1 (6 bases). The V gene lost 4 bases and the J gene lost 0 bases, with 13 bases spanning the gap. The V gene's germline CDR1 is MNHNY and CDR2 SVGAGI (reference sequence). The CDR3 sequence is 16 residues long.

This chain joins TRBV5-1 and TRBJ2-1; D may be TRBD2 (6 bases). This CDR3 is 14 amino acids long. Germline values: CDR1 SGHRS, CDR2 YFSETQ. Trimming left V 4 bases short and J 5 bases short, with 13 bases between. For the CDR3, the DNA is TGCGCCAGCAGCCCGGGGGATCTGAACAATGAGCAGTTCTTC. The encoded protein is CASSPGDLNNEQFF.

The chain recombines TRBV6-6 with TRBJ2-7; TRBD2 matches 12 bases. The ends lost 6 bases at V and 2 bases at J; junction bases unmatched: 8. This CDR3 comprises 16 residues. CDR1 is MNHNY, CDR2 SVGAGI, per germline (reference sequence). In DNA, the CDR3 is TGTGCCAGCAGGACTAGCGGGAGTTATCGGGCCTACGAGCAGTACTTC. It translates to CASRTSGSYRAYEQYF.

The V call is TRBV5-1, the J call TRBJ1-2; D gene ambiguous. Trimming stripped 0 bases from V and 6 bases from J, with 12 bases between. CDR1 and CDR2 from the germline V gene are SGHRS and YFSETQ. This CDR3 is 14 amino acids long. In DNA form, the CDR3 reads TGCGCCAGCAGCTTGGTCCCAGAAGGAGATGGCTACACCTTC. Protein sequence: CASSLVPEGDGYTF.

The chain's CDR3 is CASSLALSSHTQYF. The CDR3, as DNA: TGTGCCAGCAGCTTAGCCCTTAGCTCCCATACGCAGTATTTT. The chain recombines TRBV11-2 with TRBJ2-3; D is ambiguous. Germline V CDR1 and CDR2: SGHAT, FQNNGV. This CDR3 has 14 amino acids. Deletions cut 1 base from V and 7 bases from J, with 12 bases between.

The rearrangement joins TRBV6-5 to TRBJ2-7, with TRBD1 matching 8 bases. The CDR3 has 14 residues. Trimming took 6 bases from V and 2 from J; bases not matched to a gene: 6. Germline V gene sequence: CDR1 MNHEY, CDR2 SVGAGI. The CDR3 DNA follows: TGTGCCAGCAGCCGGGACAGGCATCCCTACGAGCAGTACTTC. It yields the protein CASSRDRHPYEQYF.

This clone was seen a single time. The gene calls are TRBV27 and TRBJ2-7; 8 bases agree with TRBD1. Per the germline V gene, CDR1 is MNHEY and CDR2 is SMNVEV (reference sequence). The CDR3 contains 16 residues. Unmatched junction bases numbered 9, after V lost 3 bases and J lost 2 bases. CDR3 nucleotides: TGTGCCAGCAGTTTTCAACCGGGACAGGTCCCCTACGAGCAGTACTTC. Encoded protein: CASSFQPGQVPYEQYF.

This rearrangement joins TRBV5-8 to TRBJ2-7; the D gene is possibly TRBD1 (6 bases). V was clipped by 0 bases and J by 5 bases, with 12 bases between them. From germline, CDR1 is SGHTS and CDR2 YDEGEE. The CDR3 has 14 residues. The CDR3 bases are TGTGCCAGCAGCTTGGGGGCAGGGGTCGACGAGCAGTACTTC. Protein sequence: CASSLGAGVDEQYF.

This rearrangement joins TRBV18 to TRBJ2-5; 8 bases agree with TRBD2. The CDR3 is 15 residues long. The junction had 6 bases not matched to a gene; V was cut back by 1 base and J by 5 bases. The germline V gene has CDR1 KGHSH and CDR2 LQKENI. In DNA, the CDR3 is TGTGCCAGCTCACCACAAACCGGGAGGGTTGAGACCCAGTACTTC. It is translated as CASSPQTGRVETQYF.

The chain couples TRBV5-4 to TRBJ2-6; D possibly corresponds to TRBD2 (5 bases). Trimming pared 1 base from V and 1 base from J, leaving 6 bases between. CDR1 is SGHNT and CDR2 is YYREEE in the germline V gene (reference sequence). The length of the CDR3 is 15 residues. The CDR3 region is CASSLSGSGANVLTF. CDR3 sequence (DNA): TGTGCCAGCAGCTTGTCGGGATCTGGGGCCAACGTCCTGACTTTC.

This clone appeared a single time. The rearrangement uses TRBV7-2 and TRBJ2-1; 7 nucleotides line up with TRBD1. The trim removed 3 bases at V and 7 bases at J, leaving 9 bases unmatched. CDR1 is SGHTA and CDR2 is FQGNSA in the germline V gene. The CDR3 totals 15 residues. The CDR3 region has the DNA TGTGCCAGCAGCTTCGGACAGGCGGCAGATAATGAGCAGTTCTTC. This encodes CASSFGQAADNEQFF.

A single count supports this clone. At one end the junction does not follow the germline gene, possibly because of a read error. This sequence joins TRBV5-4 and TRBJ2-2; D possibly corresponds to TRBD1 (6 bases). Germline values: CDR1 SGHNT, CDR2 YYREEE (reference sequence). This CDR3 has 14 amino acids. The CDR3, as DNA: TGCGCCAGCAGCTTGGGACACTCGGCCGGGGAGCTGTTTTTT. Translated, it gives CASSLGHSAGELFF.

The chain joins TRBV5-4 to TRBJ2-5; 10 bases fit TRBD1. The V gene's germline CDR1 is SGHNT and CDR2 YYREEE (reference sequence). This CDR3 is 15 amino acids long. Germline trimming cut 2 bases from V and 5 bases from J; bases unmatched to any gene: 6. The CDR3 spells CASSLRQGAYETQYF. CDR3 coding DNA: TGTGCCAGCAGCTTAAGACAGGGGGCTTACGAGACCCAGTACTTC.

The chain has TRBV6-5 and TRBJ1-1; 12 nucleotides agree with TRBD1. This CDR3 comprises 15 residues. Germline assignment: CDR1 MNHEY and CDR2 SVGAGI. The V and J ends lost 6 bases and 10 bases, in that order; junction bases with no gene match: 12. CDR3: CASSNWGQGARGAFF. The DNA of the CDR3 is TGTGCCAGCAGCAATTGGGGACAGGGGGCGCGTGGAGCTTTCTTT.

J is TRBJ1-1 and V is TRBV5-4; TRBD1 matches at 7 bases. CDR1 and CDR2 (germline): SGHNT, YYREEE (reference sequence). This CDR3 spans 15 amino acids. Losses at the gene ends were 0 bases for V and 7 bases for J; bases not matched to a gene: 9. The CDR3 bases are TGTGCCAGCAGCTTGGGGACAGGCTCGTGGTTTGAAGCTTTCTTT. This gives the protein CASSLGTGSWFEAFF.

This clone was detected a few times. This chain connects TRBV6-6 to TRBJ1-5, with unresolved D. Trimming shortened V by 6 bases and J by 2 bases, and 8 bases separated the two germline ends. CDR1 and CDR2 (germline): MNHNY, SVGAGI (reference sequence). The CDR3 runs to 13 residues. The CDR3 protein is CASRARGNQPQHF. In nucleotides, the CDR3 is TGTGCCAGCAGAGCCCGGGGCAATCAGCCCCAGCATTTT.